Sequencing of this TCR beta chain was carried out in a study of OX40 agonist ivuxolimab in advanced cancers. Study outcomes and limitations: More expanded clones were found, on average, in CD8+ than in CD4+ T cells.

This clone showed up just once. The target antigen is unknown. Germline-derived CDR1 and CDR2 are SGHTA and FQGTGA. CDR3 length: 13 amino acids. V gave up 4 bases and J gave up 2 bases, with 7 bases separating them. Here immunoSEQ multiplex PCR was the method, and the copy in TCRdb shows in-frame clones only, minus some. The sample holds tens of thousands of clones; roughly 76% are singletons and the top ten take about a fifth. The chain combines TRBV7-3 with TRBJ2-3; the D is unclear. The sequencing here drew on CD4+ or CD8+ T cells sorted from blood, taken in a trial of the OX40 agonist ivuxolimab. This TCR was sampled from an adult with an advanced solid tumor such as melanoma, head and neck, liver or kidney cancer. This chain's CDR3 is CASSSPNTDTQYF. Here the CDR3 DNA reads TGTGCCAGCAGCTCCCCTAACACAGATACGCAGTATTTT.